The sequence of this T cell receptor beta chain was determined in a study of Ad26.COV2.S vaccination and SARS-CoV-2 variants (dated by TCRdb to the early 2020s). For the wider study: Donors in the vaccine arm were drawn from COV1001, a phase I-IIa trial of Ad26.COV2.S in healthy adults that was multicentre, randomized, double-blind and placebo-controlled. Trial participants were randomized into five groups of five, in which low-dose or high-dose Ad26.COV2.S was given once or twice, or placebo was given on both occasions. Sequencing of the TCRbeta repertoire served to evaluate the specificity and breadth of SARS-CoV-2-reactive T cell receptors following Ad26.COV2.S vaccination. The TCR-sequenced set comprised around 30 samples: some 19 Ad26.COV2.S vaccine recipients, 5 placebo recipients and 8 SARS-CoV-2 convalescent individuals. Investigators remained blinded to trial group allocation during experiments and outcome assessment. Ad26.COV2.S was administered intramuscularly at a dose of 5x10^10 or 1x10^11 viral particles, either as one shot or as two shots given 56 days apart. Study-wide conclusions, independent of this receptor: Substantial breadth of spike-specific CD8+ and CD4+ T cell responses was reported after vaccination. Comparable non-spike TCR breadth was observed between vaccine and placebo recipients, consistent with only spike being contained in the vaccine. Compared with placebo recipients, Ad26.COV2.S recipients showed higher spike-specific TCR breadth (P = 0.0014). The study was not powered to compare responses between vaccine doses or regimens. It was noted by the authors that total T cell responses may have been underestimated by the TCR breadth and depth analyses.

TCRbeta CDR3 regions were sequenced with the immunoSEQ Assay. After extraction, genomic DNA underwent amplification by bias-controlled multiplex PCR, followed by high-throughput sequencing. The study's processing was this. Collapsing and filtering of sequences were performed to quantify the absolute abundance of each unique TCRbeta CDR3 region. T cell fraction was estimated by normalizing TCRbeta template counts to usable DNA, with usable DNA measured through amplification of reference genes found in all nucleated cells. Repertoire TCRs were annotated as SARS-CoV-2-specific by exact matching of V gene, CDR3 amino acid sequence and J gene to a known reactive TCR set. MIRA supplied the reference SARS-CoV-2 TCR set, which was filtered for enrichment in COVID-19-positive ImmuneCODE repertoires so that public or cross-reactive TCRs were removed. Using the MIRA antigens, annotated TCRs were further analysed by specific ORF or by position within an ORF. Breadth was defined as the number of annotated unique rearrangements divided by the total number of unique productive rearrangements, and depth was defined as the summed frequency of the annotated unique rearrangements. Two-sided Wilcoxon rank-sum tests were used to compare TCR breadth between groups. In TCRdb, the immuneACCESS table is reduced to in-frame sequences with V and J assigned. These tables do not hold every clone; where another copy was compared, an unresolved V gene accounts for under half, and the others remain unexplained. The D gene and trimming were derived from the DNA, and the V and J assignments and clone size from that table. This sample is represented by about 350,000 clones; approximately 86% of them were singletons. Clones ranked in the top ten supply approximately 12% of the sample.

With regard to this clone: Its antigen is not yet known. No base quality information exists; no much larger clone differs at one position.

CDR1 is given as LNHDA and CDR2 as SQIVND, both from the germline V gene (reference sequence). The CDR3 covers 12 residues, taking in both the cysteine and the phenylalanine. Only CDR3 DNA is held: 36 bases, read in frame from base 1. Trimming costs V 6 bases and J 6 bases, and their ends lie 11 bases apart. The sample's treatment or condition, from its label and the paper: 15 to 20 received Ad26.COV2.S at low or high dose, single or two shots; a few received placebo; per-sample allocation not given. For vaccine and placebo recipients, repertoires were sequenced using samples collected on day 63 after the first injection. In Cohort 1b, some 25 adults aged 18-55 years were enrolled at a single site in Boston, USA, between 29 July and 7 August 2020. Ad26.COV2.S was a replication-incompetent adenovirus type 26 vector expressing a prefusion-stabilized SARS-CoV-2 spike protein from the original Wuhan strain.

The chain is assembled from TRBV19 and TRBJ1-2, and perhaps TRBD1 as D gene, on 6 matching bases. Sequences were derived from peripheral blood, sampled in a trial of Ad26.COV2.S vaccine versus placebo. This TCR was sampled from a person aged 18-65 years who received the Ad26.COV2.S COVID-19 vaccine or a placebo. CDR3 protein: CASRLRGHGYTF. The nucleotide sequence is TGTGCCAGTAGGCTCCGGGGGCATGGCTACACCTTC.